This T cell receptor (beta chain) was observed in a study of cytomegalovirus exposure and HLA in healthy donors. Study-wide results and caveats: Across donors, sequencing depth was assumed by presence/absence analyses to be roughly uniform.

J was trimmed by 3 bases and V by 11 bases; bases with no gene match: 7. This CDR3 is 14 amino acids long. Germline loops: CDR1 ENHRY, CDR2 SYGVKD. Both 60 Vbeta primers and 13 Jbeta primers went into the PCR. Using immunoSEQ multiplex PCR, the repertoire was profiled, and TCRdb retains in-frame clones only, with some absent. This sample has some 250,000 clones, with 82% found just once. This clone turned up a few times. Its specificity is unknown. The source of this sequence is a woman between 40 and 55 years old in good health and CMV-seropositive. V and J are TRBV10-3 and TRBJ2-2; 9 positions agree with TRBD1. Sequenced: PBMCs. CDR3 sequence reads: CAARQGEDTGELFF. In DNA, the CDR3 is TGTGCCGCCCGACAGGGGGAGGACACCGGGGAGCTGTTTTTT.